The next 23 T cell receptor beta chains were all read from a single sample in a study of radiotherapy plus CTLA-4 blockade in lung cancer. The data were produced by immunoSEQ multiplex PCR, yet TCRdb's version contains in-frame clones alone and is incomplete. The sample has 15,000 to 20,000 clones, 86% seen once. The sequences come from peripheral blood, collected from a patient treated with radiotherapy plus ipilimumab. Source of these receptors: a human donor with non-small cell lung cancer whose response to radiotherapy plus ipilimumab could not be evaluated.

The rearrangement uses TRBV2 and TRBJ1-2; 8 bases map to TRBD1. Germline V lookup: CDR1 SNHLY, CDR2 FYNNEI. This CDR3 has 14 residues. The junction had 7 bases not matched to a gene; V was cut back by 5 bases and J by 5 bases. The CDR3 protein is CASSNGQGPYGYTF. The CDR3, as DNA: TGTGCCAGCAGTAACGGACAGGGCCCATATGGCTACACCTTC.

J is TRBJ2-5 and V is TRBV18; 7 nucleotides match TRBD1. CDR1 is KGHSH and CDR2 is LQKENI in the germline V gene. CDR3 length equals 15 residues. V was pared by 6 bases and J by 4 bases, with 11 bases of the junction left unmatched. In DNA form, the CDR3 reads TGTGCCAGCTCCCCTGAACAGGGGTTCGGAGAGACCCAGTACTTC. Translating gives CASSPEQGFGETQYF.

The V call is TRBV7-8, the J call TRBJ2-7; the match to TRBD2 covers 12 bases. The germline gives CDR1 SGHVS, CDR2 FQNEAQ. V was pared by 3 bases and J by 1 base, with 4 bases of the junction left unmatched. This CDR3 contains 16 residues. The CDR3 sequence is CASSFRLAGVSYEQYF. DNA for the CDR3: TGTGCCAGCAGCTTTAGACTAGCGGGAGTTTCCTACGAGCAGTACTTC.

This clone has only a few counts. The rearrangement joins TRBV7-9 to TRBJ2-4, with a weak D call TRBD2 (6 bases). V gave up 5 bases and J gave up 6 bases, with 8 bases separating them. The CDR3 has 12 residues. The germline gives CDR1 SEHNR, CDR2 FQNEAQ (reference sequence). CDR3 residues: CASSRGINIQYF. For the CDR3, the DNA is TGTGCCAGCAGCCGGGGGATAAACATTCAGTACTTC.

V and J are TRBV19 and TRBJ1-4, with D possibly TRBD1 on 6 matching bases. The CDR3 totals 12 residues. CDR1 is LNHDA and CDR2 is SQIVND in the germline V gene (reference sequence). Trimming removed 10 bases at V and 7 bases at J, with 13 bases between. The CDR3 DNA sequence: TGTGCCACTACAGGGCTGGGTGAAAAACTGTTTTTT. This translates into CATTGLGEKLFF.

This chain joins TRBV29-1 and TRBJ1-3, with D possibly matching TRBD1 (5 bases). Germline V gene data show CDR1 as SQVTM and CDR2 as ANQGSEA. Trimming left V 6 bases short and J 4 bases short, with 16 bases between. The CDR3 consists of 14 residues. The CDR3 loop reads CSVSPGGWGNTIYF. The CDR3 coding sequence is TGCAGCGTCTCCCCCGGGGGTTGGGGAAACACCATATATTTT.

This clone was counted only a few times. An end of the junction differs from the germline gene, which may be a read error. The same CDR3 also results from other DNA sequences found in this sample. The CDR3 region has the DNA TGTGCTAGCATCCAGACCGCGGGCCTCCGTAAGGAGGGCTACACCTTC. It codes for CASIQTAGLRKEGYTF. The gene calls are TRBV7-9 and TRBJ1-2; D unclear. The CDR3 is 16 residues long. CDR1 is SEHNR, CDR2 FQNEAQ, per germline (reference sequence). The full variable domain, with the rest looked up from reference TRBV7-9 and TRBJ1-2, is DTGVSQNPRHKITKRGQNVTFRCDPISEHNRLYWYRQTLGQGPEFLTYFQNEAQLEKSRLLSDRFSAERPKGSFSTLEIQRTEQGDSAMYLCASIQTAGLRKEGYTFGSGTRLTVV.

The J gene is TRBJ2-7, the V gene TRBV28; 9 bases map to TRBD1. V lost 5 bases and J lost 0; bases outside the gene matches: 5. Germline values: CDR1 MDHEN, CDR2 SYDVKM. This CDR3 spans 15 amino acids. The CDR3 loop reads CASSPGDRDSYEQYF. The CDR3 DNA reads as TGTGCCAGCAGTCCCGGGGACAGGGACTCCTACGAGCAGTACTTC.

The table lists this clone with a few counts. CDR3 DNA sequence: TGCGCCAGCAGCTCCACCTACGAGCAGTACTTC. It codes for CASSSTYEQYF. The chain couples TRBV4-1 to TRBJ2-7; D not certain. This CDR3 has 11 amino acids. V lost 5 bases and J 2 bases, leaving 4 bases between the germline ends. Germline CDR1 MGHRA, CDR2 YSYEKL.

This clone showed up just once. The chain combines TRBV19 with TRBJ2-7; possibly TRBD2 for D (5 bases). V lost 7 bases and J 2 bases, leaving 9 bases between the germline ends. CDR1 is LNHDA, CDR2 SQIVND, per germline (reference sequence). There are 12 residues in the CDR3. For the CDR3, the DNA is TGTGCCAGTACCGGGAATACCTACGAGCAGTACTTC. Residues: CASTGNTYEQYF.

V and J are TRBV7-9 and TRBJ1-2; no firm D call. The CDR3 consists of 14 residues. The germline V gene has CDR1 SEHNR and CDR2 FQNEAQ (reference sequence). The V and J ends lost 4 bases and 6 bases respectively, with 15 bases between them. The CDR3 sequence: CASSSRFLKDGYTF. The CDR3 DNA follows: TGTGCCAGCAGCTCCAGGTTTTTGAAAGATGGCTACACCTTC.

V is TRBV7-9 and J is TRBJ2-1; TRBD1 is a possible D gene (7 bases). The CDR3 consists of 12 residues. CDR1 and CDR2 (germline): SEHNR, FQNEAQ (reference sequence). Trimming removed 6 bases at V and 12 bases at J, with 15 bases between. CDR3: CASRADQGGQFF. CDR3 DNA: TGTGCCAGCAGGGCGGACCAGGGGGGGCAGTTCTTC.

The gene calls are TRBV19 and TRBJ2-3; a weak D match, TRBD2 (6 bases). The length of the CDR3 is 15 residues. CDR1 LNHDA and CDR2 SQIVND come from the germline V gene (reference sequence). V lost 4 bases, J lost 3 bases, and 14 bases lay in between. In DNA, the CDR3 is TGTGCCAGTAGTAAGTCCCGGGGGAGTACAGATACGCAGTATTTT. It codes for CASSKSRGSTDTQYF.

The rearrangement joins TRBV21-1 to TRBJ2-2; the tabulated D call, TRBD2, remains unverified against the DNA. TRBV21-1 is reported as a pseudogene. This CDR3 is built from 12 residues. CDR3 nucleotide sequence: TGTGCCAGCAGCAAAGCCGGGAGGGAGCTGTTTTTT. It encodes CASSKAGRELFF.

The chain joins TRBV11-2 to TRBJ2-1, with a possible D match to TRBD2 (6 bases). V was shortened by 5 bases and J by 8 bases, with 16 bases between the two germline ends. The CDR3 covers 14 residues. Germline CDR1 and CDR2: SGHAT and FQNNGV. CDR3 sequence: CASSPVRGTHEQFF. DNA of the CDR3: TGTGCCAGCAGCCCGGTGCGCGGGACCCATGAGCAGTTCTTC.

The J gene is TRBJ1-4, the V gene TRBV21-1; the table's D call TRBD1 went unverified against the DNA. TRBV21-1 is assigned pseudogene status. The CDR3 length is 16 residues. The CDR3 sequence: CASSKVGAVYNEKLFF. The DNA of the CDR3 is TGTGCCAGCAGCAAAGTAGGGGCAGTCTATAATGAAAAACTGTTTTTT.

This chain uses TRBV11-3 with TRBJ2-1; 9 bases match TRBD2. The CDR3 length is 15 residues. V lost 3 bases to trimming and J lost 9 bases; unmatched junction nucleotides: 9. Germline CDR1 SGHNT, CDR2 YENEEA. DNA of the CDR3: TGTGCCAGCAGCTTGACTAGCGGCCTGTCTAGTGAGCAGTTCTTC. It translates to CASSLTSGLSSEQFF.

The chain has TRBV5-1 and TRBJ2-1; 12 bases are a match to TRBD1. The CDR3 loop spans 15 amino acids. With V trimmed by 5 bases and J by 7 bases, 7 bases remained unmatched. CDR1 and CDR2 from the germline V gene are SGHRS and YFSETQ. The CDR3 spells CASSTGQGARNEQFF. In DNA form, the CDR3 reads TGCGCCAGCAGTACGGGACAGGGGGCGCGTAATGAGCAGTTCTTC.

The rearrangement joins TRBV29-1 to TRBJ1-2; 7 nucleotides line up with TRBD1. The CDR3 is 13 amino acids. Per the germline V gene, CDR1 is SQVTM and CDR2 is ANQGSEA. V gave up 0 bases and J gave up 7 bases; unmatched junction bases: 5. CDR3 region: CSVEEQGLSGYTF. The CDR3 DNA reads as TGCAGCGTTGAAGAACAGGGGCTTAGTGGCTACACCTTC.

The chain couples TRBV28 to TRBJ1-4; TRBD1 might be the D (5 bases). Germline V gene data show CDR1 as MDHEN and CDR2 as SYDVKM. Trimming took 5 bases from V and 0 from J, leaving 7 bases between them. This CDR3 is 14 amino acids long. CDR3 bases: TGTGCCAGCAGTCTGACAGCAACTAATGAAAAACTGTTTTTT. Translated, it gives CASSLTATNEKLFF.

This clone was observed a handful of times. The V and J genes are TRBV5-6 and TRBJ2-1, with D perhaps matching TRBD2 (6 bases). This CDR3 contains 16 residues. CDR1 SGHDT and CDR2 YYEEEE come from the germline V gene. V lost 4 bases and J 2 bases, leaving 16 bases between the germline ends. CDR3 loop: CASSELLAQAYNEQFF. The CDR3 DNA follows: TGTGCCAGCAGCGAACTCCTAGCGCAAGCCTACAATGAGCAGTTCTTC.

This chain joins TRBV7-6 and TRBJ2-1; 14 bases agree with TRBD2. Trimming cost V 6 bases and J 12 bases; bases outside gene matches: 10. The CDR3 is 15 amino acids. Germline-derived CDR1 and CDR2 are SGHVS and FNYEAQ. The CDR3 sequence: CASSPGTSGGRGQFF. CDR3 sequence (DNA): TGTGCCAGCAGTCCCGGGACTAGCGGGGGCCGGGGGCAGTTCTTC.

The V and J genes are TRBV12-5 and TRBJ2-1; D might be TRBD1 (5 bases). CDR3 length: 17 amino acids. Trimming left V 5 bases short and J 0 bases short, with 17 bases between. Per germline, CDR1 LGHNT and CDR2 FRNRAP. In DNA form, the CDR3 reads TGTGCTAGTGGTCTCGGCCTGGGGCTGGGCTCCTACAATGAGCAGTTCTTC. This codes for CASGLGLGLGSYNEQFF.